The rows below give T cell receptor beta chains drawn from one sample of a study of T cells of healthy individuals. MiXCR, run by TCRdb on the 5' RACE reads, gives a single entry per CDR3 protein. The repertoire holds around 53,000 distinct CDR3 sequences, with about 14% as singletons. The receptors originated from a human donor in good health. Each CDR3 is given with its conserved first and last residue. D genes are given only for firm matches. Clone sizes are given selectively: once, few, many, or a class where the clone is expanded.

j_call | cdr3_length | d_call | clone_size | v_call | cdr3_nt | cdr3_aa
TRBJ2-1 | 13 | TRBD2 | many | TRBV24-1 | TGTGCCACCAGTGATTTGCAACTAGCGGAGCAGTTCTTC | CATSDLQLAEQFF
TRBJ1-5 | 15 | . | few | TRBV13 | TGTGCCAGCAGCTCGCGGGGGAACGGCAATCAGCCCCAGCATTTT | CASSSRGNGNQPQHF
TRBJ1-2 | 16 | . | . | TRBV7-8 | TGTGCCAGCAGATTAGGGGCGGGGGTCATAAACTATGGCTACACCTTC | CASRLGAGVINYGYTF
TRBJ2-2 | 17 | . | . | TRBV5-4 | TGTGCCAGCAGCTGGAGGCGTTGGACAGAAAACACCGGGGAGCTGTTTTTT | CASSWRRWTENTGELFF
TRBJ2-7 | 15 | . | many | TRBV11-2 | TGTGCCAGCAGCTTATATGACTTCCTCGCCTACGAGCAGTACTTC | CASSLYDFLAYEQYF
TRBJ1-3 | 15 | . | . | TRBV27 | TGTGCCAGCAGTTTATCCGGCCGCTCCGGAAACACCATATATTTT | CASSLSGRSGNTIYF
TRBJ1-2 | 13 | . | . | TRBV4-1 | TGCGCCAGCAGCCAAGACATTAACTATGGCTACACCTTC | CASSQDINYGYTF
TRBJ1-5 | 13 | . | many | TRBV19 | TGTGCCAGTAGTGATCAGAGGGATCAGCCCCAGCATTTT | CASSDQRDQPQHF
TRBJ2-3 | 14 | . | many | TRBV3-1 | TGTGCCAGCAGCCCGCGGGGCCCTCCTGATACGCAGTATTTT | CASSPRGPPDTQYF
TRBJ1-2 | 14 | . | . | TRBV2 | TGTGCCAGCAGTGATGAGGGACGGTCATATGGCTACACCTTC | CASSDEGRSYGYTF
TRBJ2-1 | 17 | . | . | TRBV9 | TGTGCCAGCAGCGTAAGCGGCGGGGCGAGCTCCTACAATGAGCAGTTCTTC | CASSVSGGASSYNEQFF
TRBJ2-2 | 14 | . | many | TRBV5-1 | TGCGCCAGCAGCCCCATGGCCTACACCGGGGAGCTGTTTTTT | CASSPMAYTGELFF
TRBJ1-1 | 13 | . | . | TRBV9 | TGTGCCAGCAGTCGACAGCAGAACACTGAAGCTTTCTTT | CASSRQQNTEAFF
TRBJ2-6 | 14 | . | many | TRBV29-1 | TGCAGCGTTGTAAGACTCTCTGGGGCCAACGTCCTGACTTTC | CSVVRLSGANVLTF
TRBJ1-4 | 16 | TRBD1 | few | TRBV12-3/TRBV12-4 | TGTGCCAGCAGTTTCGGAGTTACAGGGGGCGGTGAAAAACTGTTTTTT | CASSFGVTGGGEKLFF
TRBJ2-5 | 13 | . | few | TRBV6-5 | TGTGCCAGCAGTTACGGCAGGGAAGAGACCCAGTACTTC | CASSYGREETQYF
TRBJ2-2 | 12 | . | many | TRBV12-3/TRBV12-4 | TGTGCCCTGGTGGGGCCCCCCGGGGAGCTGTTTTTT | CALVGPPGELFF
TRBJ2-5 | 12 | . | . | TRBV10-3 | TGTGCCATTTCTCGGGGGCAAGAGACCCAGTACTTC | CAISRGQETQYF
TRBJ2-1 | 16 | TRBD2 | few | TRBV7-2 | TGTGCCAGCAGCCCCGTGGGGGGGGAGAGGAGCCATGAGCAGTTCTTC | CASSPVGGERSHEQFF
TRBJ1-1 | 14 | . | few | TRBV7-3 | TGTGCCAGCAGCTTAAGTCACAGCAGCACTGAAGCTTTCTTT | CASSLSHSSTEAFF
TRBJ2-7 | 19 | . | few | TRBV6-2/TRBV6-3 | TGTGCCAGCAGTCCCGGGACTCGCAAAGACCCGACGGGAATTTACGAGCAGTACTTC | CASSPGTRKDPTGIYEQYF
TRBJ2-7 | 14 | . | . | TRBV13 | TGTGCCAGCAGCTCTCCGACTCTAGGGGACGAGCAGTACTTC | CASSSPTLGDEQYF
TRBJ2-5 | 16 | TRBD2 | many | TRBV15 | TGTGCCACCAGCAGAGGACTAGCGGGAGGGCCGCAGACCCAGTACTTC | CATSRGLAGGPQTQYF
TRBJ1-5 | 13 | . | . | TRBV12-3/TRBV12-4 | TGTGCCAGCAGTTTTGGGTCGGATCAGCCCCAGCATTTT | CASSFGSDQPQHF
TRBJ1-5 | 15 | TRBD1 | . | TRBV28 | TGTGCCAGCACCGTGACAGGGTCTTATGCCCAGCCCCAGCATTTT | CASTVTGSYAQPQHF
TRBJ1-5 | 16 | . | many | TRBV6-5 | TGTGCCAGCTCACGGCTGGGGGCCGCGGGAAATCAGCCCCAGCATTTT | CASSRLGAAGNQPQHF
TRBJ2-4 | 17 | . | . | TRBV5-1 | TGCGCCAGCAGCTTTGCCCCGACAAACTTAGCCAAAAACATTCAGTACTTC | CASSFAPTNLAKNIQYF
TRBJ1-5 | 17 | TRBD1 | few | TRBV19 | TGTGCCAGTAGTATAGTTGGGACAGGGGTTGATAATCAGCCCCAGCATTTT | CASSIVGTGVDNQPQHF
TRBJ1-2 | 12 | . | . | TRBV2 | TGTGCCAGCAGGGCCTGGAAAGTTGGCTACACCTTC | CASRAWKVGYTF
TRBJ2-5 | 14 | . | . | TRBV4-1 | TGCGCCAGCAGCCAACCCGGGGACCCCTCCAGGTTGAACTTC | CASSQPGDPSRLNF
TRBJ1-6 | 12 | . | few | TRBV24-1 | TGTGCCACCAGTGAAGGGGATTCACCCCTCCACTTT | CATSEGDSPLHF
TRBJ1-2 | 14 | TRBD1 | many | TRBV9 | TGTGCCAGCAGCGTACATGACAGGGCCTATGGCTACACCTTC | CASSVHDRAYGYTF
TRBJ1-2 | 13 | . | . | TRBV28 | TGTGCCACTGTTAGTACGGCAAACTATGGCTACACCTTC | CATVSTANYGYTF
TRBJ2-3 | 16 | TRBD2 | many | TRBV24-1 | TGTGCCACCAGTGATCGACTAGCGGGAGAGGGTGATACGCAGTATTTT | CATSDRLAGEGDTQYF
TRBJ1-1 | 12 | . | many | TRBV29-1 | TGCAGCGTTGAGGGGGGGAACACTGAAGCTTTCTTT | CSVEGGNTEAFF
TRBJ2-3 | 14 | TRBD1 | many | TRBV6-1 | TGTGCCAGCAGTACCGGACAGGACACAGATACGCAGTATTTT | CASSTGQDTDTQYF
TRBJ1-6 | 15 | . | once | TRBV20-1 | TGCAGTGCTAGGGACTCGACCGCGGACGGCTCACCCCTCCACTTT | CSARDSTADGSPLHF
TRBJ2-6 | 13 | . | . | TRBV18 | TGTGCCAGCTCACCAGGCGGGGCCAACGTCCTGACTTTC | CASSPGGANVLTF
TRBJ1-5 | 15 | . | many | TRBV3-1 | TGTGCCAGCAGCCGCGATGGGCAGGGGCCCACGCCCCAGCATTTT | CASSRDGQGPTPQHF
TRBJ2-3 | 12 | . | many | TRBV12-3/TRBV12-4 | TGTGCCAGCAGTTTAAGGGAGGATACGCAGTATTTT | CASSLREDTQYF
TRBJ2-3 | 12 | . | few | TRBV11-1 | TGTGCCAGCAGCCCCGTGGGGGTGGCGCAGTATTTT | CASSPVGVAQYF
TRBJ2-7 | 15 | TRBD2 | . | TRBV7-2 | TGTGCCAGCAGCTTAGGTTTTGCGGGGGCCTACGAGCAGTACTTC | CASSLGFAGAYEQYF
TRBJ2-3 | 19 | TRBD2 | . | TRBV5-1 | TGCGCCAGCAGCTTGGGACTAGCGGGAAACCTTGCTAGCACAGATACGCAGTATTTT | CASSLGLAGNLASTDTQYF
TRBJ2-5 | 14 | TRBD2 | . | TRBV2 | TGTGCCAGCCGGAGCGGGGGAGCCAGGGAGACCCAGTACTTC | CASRSGGARETQYF
TRBJ2-6 | 16 | . | few | TRBV9 | TGTGCCAGCAGCCCCCAGACCCTGGCTGGGGCCAACGTCCTGACTTTC | CASSPQTLAGANVLTF
TRBJ2-1 | 15 | TRBD2 | many | TRBV10-3 | TGTGCCATCAGTATAGCGGGAGCTATCAGCAATGAGCAGTTCTTC | CAISIAGAISNEQFF
TRBJ2-5 | 13 | . | many | TRBV10-3 | TGTGCCACCAGCCACTCTAATCAAGAGACCCAGTACTTC | CATSHSNQETQYF
TRBJ1-1 | 13 | . | many | TRBV7-2 | TGTGCCAGCAGCCCCCTGATGAACACTGAAGCTTTCTTT | CASSPLMNTEAFF
TRBJ1-1 | 14 | . | . | TRBV7-2 | TGTGCCAGCAGCGTCGACAGAGGAGACACTGAAGCTTTCTTT | CASSVDRGDTEAFF
TRBJ2-1 | 15 | TRBD2 | many | TRBV4-3 | TGCGCCAGCAGCTACGGACTAGCGGTCTACAATGAGCAGTTCTTC | CASSYGLAVYNEQFF
TRBJ2-6 | 17 | . | many | TRBV12-3/TRBV12-4 | TGTGCCAGCAGTTTAGGCAGGCTCGGCTCTGGGGCCAACGTCCTGACTTTC | CASSLGRLGSGANVLTF
TRBJ2-5 | 13 | . | . | TRBV5-5 | TGTGCCAGCAGCCTAGCTGCGGGAGAGACCCAGTACTTC | CASSLAAGETQYF
TRBJ1-1 | 16 | TRBD1 | many | TRBV4-3 | TGCGCCAGCAGTAGACGGGACAGGGGGATGAACACTGAAGCTTTCTTT | CASSRRDRGMNTEAFF